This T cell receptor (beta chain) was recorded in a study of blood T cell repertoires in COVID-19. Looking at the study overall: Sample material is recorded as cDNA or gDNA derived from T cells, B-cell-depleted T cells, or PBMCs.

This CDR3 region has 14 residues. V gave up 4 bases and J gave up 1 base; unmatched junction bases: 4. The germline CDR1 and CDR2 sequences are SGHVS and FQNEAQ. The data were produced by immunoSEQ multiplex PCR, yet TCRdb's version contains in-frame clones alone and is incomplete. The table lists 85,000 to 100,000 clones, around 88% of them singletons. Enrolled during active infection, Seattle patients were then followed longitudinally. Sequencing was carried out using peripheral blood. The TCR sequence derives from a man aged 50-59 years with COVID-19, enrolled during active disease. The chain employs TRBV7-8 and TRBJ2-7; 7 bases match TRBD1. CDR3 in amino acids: CASSSRGLSYEQYF. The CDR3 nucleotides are TGTGCCAGCAGCTCAAGGGGGCTGTCCTACGAGCAGTACTTC.